This T cell receptor (beta chain) appears in the sequencing data of a study of control samples from healthy donors and cancer patients. This clone was seen only a few times. The data were produced by immunoSEQ multiplex PCR, yet TCRdb's version contains in-frame clones alone and is incomplete. Of about 77,000 clones listed, roughly 92% are singletons. The sample was blood. The TCR comes from a woman aged 55-70 years in good health.

As DNA, the CDR3 is TGTGCCAGCAGCTTAGGGGGGGGCTATGGAAATCAGCCCCAGCATTTT. Amino acid sequence: CASSLGGGYGNQPQHF. The V and J genes are TRBV7-9 and TRBJ1-5, with a tentative D call TRBD1 (6 bases). CDR1 is SEHNR and CDR2 is FQNEAQ in the germline V gene (reference sequence). Trimming took off 1 base at V and 4 bases at J, with 14 bases between the two ends. The CDR3 loop spans 16 amino acids.